This T cell receptor beta chain came from a study of cytomegalovirus exposure and HLA in healthy donors. The CDR3 spans 14 residues. V was shortened by 1 base and J by 3 bases, with 7 bases between the two germline ends. Germline V gene sequence: CDR1 SGHAT, CDR2 FQNNGV. Of note for this clone: The antigen remains undetermined.

Points from the study as a whole: Sequencing likely produced, as an artifact, a cluster of highly shared sequence variants. Later on, a genetic analysis was performed. It linked a missense variant in DCLRE1C with V- and J-gene trimming of TCR beta.

Both 60 Vbeta primers and 13 Jbeta primers went into the PCR. The table came from immunoSEQ multiplex PCR; TCRdb's copy has only in-frame clones and leaves some out. This table holds about 110,000 clones. Specimen: PBMCs. The sequence was obtained from a man between 25 and 39 years old in good health and CMV-seronegative. V usage is TRBV11-2 and J usage is TRBJ1-3, with D maybe TRBD1 (6 bases). CDR3 sequence: CASSLGTVGNTIYF. The CDR3 DNA sequence: TGTGCCAGCAGCTTAGGGACAGTTGGAAACACCATATATTTT.